Listed below are T cell receptor beta chains from one sample, sequenced in a study of T cells after yellow fever vaccination. TCRdb called the 5' RACE reads again in MiXCR, with one record for every CDR3 protein. The table has hundreds of thousands of distinct CDR3 sequences, 12% seen once. This sample comprised PBMCs, obtained on the day of the yellow fever booster vaccination. These receptors were obtained from a man between 25 and 39 years old who received the YFV17D yellow fever vaccine. Each CDR3 is given with its conserved first and last residue. Each record gives: CDR3 DNA, CDR3 protein, D gene, V gene, clone size, J gene. The D gene is left open where the match is weak. Size is stated for part of the rows, as once, few or many counts, or as a class when the clone is expanded.

TGCAGTGCTAGCCTCGGACAGATGAACACTGAAGCTTTCTTT	CSASLGQMNTEAFF	NA	TRBV20-1	NA	TRBJ1-1
TGCAGCGTTACCGGGACACCTTACACCGGGGAGCTGTTTTTT	CSVTGTPYTGELFF	NA	TRBV29-1	NA	TRBJ2-2
TGTGCCACCAAAGAACGGCGGGGCACTGAAGCTTTCTTT	CATKERRGTEAFF	NA	TRBV15	NA	TRBJ1-1
TGTGCCAGCACCAGGGACGGGGAGCTGTTTTTT	CASTRDGELFF	NA	TRBV9	NA	TRBJ2-2
TGCAGTGCCCACGGGCAGGGGGCGGCCAAAAACATTCAGTACTTC	CSAHGQGAAKNIQYF	TRBD1	TRBV20-1	NA	TRBJ2-4
TGCGCCAGCAGCTTGGGCGCCGGGACACTGGAGGGGCAGTACTTC	CASSLGAGTLEGQYF	NA	TRBV5-1	NA	TRBJ2-7
TGTGCCAGCAGCTCAAGGGGGTTAGGGAGCAATGAGCAGTTCTTC	CASSSRGLGSNEQFF	NA	TRBV7-2	many	TRBJ2-1
TGTGCCAGCAGCGCAAGGGGGGGCACAATCTACGAGCAGTACTTC	CASSARGGTIYEQYF	NA	TRBV7-2	NA	TRBJ2-7
TGTGCCAGCAGTTTAAGGGGACAGGGAGTCAACGAGCAGTACTTC	CASSLRGQGVNEQYF	TRBD1	TRBV27	few	TRBJ2-7
TGCGCCAGCAGCCCCGGTGGGGCTCCTAGCACAGATACGCAGTATTTT	CASSPGGAPSTDTQYF	NA	TRBV5-1	few	TRBJ2-3
TGCAGTGCTATTCACAGACAGGCCTCCTACGAGCAGTACTTC	CSAIHRQASYEQYF	NA	TRBV20-1	few	TRBJ2-7
TGTGCCAGCAGCACCCCACTAGGGAGCGACCCCGGGGAGCTGTTTTTT	CASSTPLGSDPGELFF	NA	TRBV5-6	many	TRBJ2-2
TGCAGTGCTAGCAAGAACACTGAAGCTTTCTTT	CSASKNTEAFF	NA	TRBV20-1	NA	TRBJ1-1
TGTGCCAGCAGCCAAGTGGGGCCGGGACTAGTCGTTTTT	CASSQVGPGLVVF	TRBD2	TRBV3-1	few	TRBJ2-3
TGCGCCAGCAGCTTCGGGACTCCGTACAATGAGCAGTTCTTC	CASSFGTPYNEQFF	NA	TRBV5-1	NA	TRBJ2-1
TGCGCCAGCAGCTTGAACAGGTTCCATTACGAGCAGTACTTC	CASSLNRFHYEQYF	NA	TRBV5-1	few	TRBJ2-7
TGTGCCAGCAGACCCTCAAGGGGCCCCGGGGATCAGCCCCAGCATTTT	CASRPSRGPGDQPQHF	NA	TRBV27	few	TRBJ1-5
TGCAGTGCTAGTACGGGCAATGAGCAGTTCTTC	CSASTGNEQFF	NA	TRBV20-1	NA	TRBJ2-1
TGTGCCAGCTCACCAATAAGGGGCTACGACAATGAGCAGTTCTTC	CASSPIRGYDNEQFF	NA	TRBV18	NA	TRBJ2-1
TGCAGCGTCACACACGGGGGTGAAGCTTTCTTT	CSVTHGGEAFF	NA	TRBV29-1	NA	TRBJ1-1
TGCGCCAGCAGCCAAGTACGGGAGTTCCCCTACAATGAGCAGTTCTTC	CASSQVREFPYNEQFF	NA	TRBV4-3	NA	TRBJ2-1
TGCAGCGTCGATAGTGGGGATACGCAGTATTTT	CSVDSGDTQYF	NA	TRBV29-1	few	TRBJ2-3
TGTGCCAGCAGCGCCGGGACAGCCAACACCGGGGAGCTGTTTTTT	CASSAGTANTGELFF	TRBD1	TRBV27	few	TRBJ2-2
TGTGCCAGCAGCCCCGCCCCCAGTAACGAAGAGACCCAGTACTTC	CASSPAPSNEETQYF	NA	TRBV9	many	TRBJ2-5
TGCGCCAGCGAGGGGGCAGATACGCAGTATTTT	CASEGADTQYF	NA	TRBV5-1	few	TRBJ2-3
TGTGCCAGCAGCGGACAGGGTGATCCGTACGAGCAGTACTTC	CASSGQGDPYEQYF	TRBD1	TRBV7-9	few	TRBJ2-7
TGCAGTGCTAGAGACCCCACCCAGCAGTACTTC	CSARDPTQQYF	NA	TRBV20-1	few	TRBJ2-7
TGCGCCAGCAGCCAAGATTTAGCGGGAGGCACCGGGGAGCTGTTTTTT	CASSQDLAGGTGELFF	TRBD2	TRBV4-3	NA	TRBJ2-2
TGTGCCAGCAGCCTTCGGACAGTTACCTACGAGCAGTACTTC	CASSLRTVTYEQYF	NA	TRBV3-1	NA	TRBJ2-7
TGTGCTAGTGGTTTTAGGGCGGCTGAGCAGTTCTTC	CASGFRAAEQFF	NA	TRBV12-5	NA	TRBJ2-1
TGTGCCAGCAGCTTATACAGACAGGATGCCTACGAGCAGTACTTC	CASSLYRQDAYEQYF	NA	TRBV7-2	NA	TRBJ2-7
TGCAGTGCTAGCTTAGCGGGTTTCACAGATACGCAGTATTTT	CSASLAGFTDTQYF	TRBD2	TRBV20-1	few	TRBJ2-3
TGTGCCAGCAGTTTATCGGTCGACCAGAAGCAGTTCTTC	CASSLSVDQKQFF	NA	TRBV28	NA	TRBJ2-1
TGTGCCAGCAGCCAAGATTCAGTGACGGGAAACACCATATATTTT	CASSQDSVTGNTIYF	NA	TRBV3-1	few	TRBJ1-3
TGCGCCAGCAGCCTCAGTTCGGACCCCTTGGATACGCAGTATTTT	CASSLSSDPLDTQYF	NA	TRBV5-1	few	TRBJ2-3
TGTGCCATCAGTGGGCGGGGGGTAGTCAATGAGCAGTTCTTC	CAISGRGVVNEQFF	TRBD2	TRBV10-3	NA	TRBJ2-1
TGTGCCACCCGCCAGGGCACATTTTTTTTCTTC	CATRQGTFFFF	NA	TRBV2	few	TRBJ2-1
TGTGCCAGCAGCTCCGACCCTGGGCCCCCCGGGGGTAGCAATCAGCCCCAGCATTTT	CASSSDPGPPGGSNQPQHF	NA	TRBV11-2	few	TRBJ1-5
TGTGCCAGCAGTCGTAACTCCGGGACAGCTAGGGGCTTTTTC	CASSRNSGTARGFF	TRBD1	TRBV12-3/TRBV12-4	NA	TRBJ2-1
TGCAGTGGGGTTGTGGTGGCGGGAGTTTGGGAGACCCAGTACTTC	CSGVVVAGVWETQYF	TRBD2	TRBV20-1	NA	TRBJ2-5
TGTGCCAGCACTGACCGGAGACGGGGAATCTCTGGGGCCAACGTCCTGACTTTC	CASTDRRRGISGANVLTF	NA	TRBV12-3/TRBV12-4	many	TRBJ2-6
TGTGCCACCAAATACCTCACAGAGAGTCAGCCCCAGCATTTT	CATKYLTESQPQHF	NA	TRBV6-2/TRBV6-3	few	TRBJ1-5